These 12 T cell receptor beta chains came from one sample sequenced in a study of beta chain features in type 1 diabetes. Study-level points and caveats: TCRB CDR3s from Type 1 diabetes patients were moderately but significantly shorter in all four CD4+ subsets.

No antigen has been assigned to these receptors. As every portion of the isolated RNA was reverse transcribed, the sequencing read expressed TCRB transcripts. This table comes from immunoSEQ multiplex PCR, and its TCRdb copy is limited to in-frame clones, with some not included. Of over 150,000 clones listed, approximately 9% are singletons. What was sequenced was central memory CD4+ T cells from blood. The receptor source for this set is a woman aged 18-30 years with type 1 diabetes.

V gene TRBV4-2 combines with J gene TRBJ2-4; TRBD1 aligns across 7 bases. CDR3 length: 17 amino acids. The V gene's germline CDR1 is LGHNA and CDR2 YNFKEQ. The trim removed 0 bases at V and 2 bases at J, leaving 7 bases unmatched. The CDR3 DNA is TGTGCCAGCAGCCAAGAAGGGACAGCGTCTACCAAAAACATTCAGTACTTC. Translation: CASSQEGTASTKNIQYF.

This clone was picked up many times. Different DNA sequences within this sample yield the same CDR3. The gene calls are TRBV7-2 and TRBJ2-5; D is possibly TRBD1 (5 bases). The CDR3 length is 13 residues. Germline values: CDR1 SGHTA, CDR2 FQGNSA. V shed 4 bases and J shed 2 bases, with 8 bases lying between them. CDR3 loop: CASSSDRQETQYF. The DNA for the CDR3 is TGTGCCAGCAGCTCCGACAGACAAGAGACCCAGTACTTC.

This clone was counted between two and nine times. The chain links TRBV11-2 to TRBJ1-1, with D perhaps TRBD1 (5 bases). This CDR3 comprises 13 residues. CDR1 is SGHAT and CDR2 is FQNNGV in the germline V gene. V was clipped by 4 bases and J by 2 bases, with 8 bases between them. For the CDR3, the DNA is TGTGCCAGCAGCTCGGGGGTTAACACTGAAGCTTTCTTT. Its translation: CASSSGVNTEAFF.

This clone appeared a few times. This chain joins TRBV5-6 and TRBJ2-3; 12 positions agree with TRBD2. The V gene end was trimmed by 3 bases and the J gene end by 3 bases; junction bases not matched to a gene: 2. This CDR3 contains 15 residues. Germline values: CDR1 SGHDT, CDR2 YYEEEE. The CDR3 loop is CASSSSGGATDTQYF. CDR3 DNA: TGTGCCAGCAGCTCTAGCGGGGGGGCAACAGATACGCAGTATTTT.

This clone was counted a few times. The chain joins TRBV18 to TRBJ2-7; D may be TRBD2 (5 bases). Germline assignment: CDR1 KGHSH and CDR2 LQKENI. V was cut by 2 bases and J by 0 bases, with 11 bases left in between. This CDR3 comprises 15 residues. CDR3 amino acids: CASSPSGLGSYEQYF. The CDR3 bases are TGTGCCAGCTCACCAAGCGGACTCGGCTCCTACGAGCAGTACTTC.

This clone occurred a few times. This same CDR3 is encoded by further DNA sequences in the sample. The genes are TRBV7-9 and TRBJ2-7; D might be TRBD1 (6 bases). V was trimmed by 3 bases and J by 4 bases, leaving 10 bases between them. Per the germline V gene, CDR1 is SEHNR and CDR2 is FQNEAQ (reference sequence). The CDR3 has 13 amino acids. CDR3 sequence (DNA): TGTGCCAGCAGCTTGGCAGGGGCGTACGAGCAGTACTTC. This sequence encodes CASSLAGAYEQYF. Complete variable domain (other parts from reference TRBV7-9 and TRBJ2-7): DTGVSQNPRHKITKRGQNVTFRCDPISEHNRLYWYRQTLGQGPEFLTYFQNEAQLEKSRLLSDRFSAERPKGSFSTLEIQRTEQGDSAMYLCASSLAGAYEQYFGPGTRLTVT.

Written as DNA, the CDR3 is TGTGCCAGCAGCGTTCGGGGGGGCCTCTACAATGAGCAGTTCTTC. It is translated as CASSVRGGLYNEQFF. The chain uses TRBV9 and TRBJ2-1; TRBD2 matches at 8 bases. The germline gives CDR1 SGDLS, CDR2 YYNGEE. The CDR3 sequence is 15 residues long. Losses at the gene ends were 2 bases for V and 3 bases for J; bases not matched to a gene: 4.

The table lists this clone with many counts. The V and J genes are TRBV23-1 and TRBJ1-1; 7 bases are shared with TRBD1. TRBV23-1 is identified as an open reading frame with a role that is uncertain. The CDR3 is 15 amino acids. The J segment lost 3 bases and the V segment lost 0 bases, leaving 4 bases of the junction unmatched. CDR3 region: CASSQSRQGDTEAFF. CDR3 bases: TGCGCCAGCAGTCAATCGCGGCAGGGGGACACTGAAGCTTTCTTT.

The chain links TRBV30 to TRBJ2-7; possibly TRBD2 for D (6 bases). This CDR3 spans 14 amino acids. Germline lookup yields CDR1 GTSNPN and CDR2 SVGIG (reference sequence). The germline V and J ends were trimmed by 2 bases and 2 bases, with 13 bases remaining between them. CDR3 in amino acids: CAWSFGGVTYEQYF. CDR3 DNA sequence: TGTGCCTGGAGTTTTGGAGGGGTTACCTACGAGCAGTACTTC.

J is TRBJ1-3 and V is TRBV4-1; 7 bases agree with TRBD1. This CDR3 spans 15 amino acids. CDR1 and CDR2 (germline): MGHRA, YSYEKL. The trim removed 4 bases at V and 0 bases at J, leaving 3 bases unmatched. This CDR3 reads CASSRSGGSGNTIYF. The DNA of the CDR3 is TGCGCCAGCAGCCGTTCAGGGGGCTCTGGAAACACCATATATTTT.

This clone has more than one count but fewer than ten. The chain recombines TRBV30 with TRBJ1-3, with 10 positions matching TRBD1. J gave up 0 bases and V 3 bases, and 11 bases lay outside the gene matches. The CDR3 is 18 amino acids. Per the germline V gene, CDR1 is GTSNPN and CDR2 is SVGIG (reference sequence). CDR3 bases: TGTGCCTGGAGGGCGTCGGGACAGGGGTTCGTCTCTGGAAACACCATATATTTT. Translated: CAWRASGQGFVSGNTIYF.

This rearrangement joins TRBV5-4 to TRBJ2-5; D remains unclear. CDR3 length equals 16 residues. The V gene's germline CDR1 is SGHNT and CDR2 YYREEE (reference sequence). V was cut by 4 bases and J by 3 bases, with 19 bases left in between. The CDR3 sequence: CASSHPPPRSEETQYF. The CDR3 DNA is TGTGCCAGCAGCCATCCTCCCCCGAGGAGCGAAGAGACCCAGTACTTC.